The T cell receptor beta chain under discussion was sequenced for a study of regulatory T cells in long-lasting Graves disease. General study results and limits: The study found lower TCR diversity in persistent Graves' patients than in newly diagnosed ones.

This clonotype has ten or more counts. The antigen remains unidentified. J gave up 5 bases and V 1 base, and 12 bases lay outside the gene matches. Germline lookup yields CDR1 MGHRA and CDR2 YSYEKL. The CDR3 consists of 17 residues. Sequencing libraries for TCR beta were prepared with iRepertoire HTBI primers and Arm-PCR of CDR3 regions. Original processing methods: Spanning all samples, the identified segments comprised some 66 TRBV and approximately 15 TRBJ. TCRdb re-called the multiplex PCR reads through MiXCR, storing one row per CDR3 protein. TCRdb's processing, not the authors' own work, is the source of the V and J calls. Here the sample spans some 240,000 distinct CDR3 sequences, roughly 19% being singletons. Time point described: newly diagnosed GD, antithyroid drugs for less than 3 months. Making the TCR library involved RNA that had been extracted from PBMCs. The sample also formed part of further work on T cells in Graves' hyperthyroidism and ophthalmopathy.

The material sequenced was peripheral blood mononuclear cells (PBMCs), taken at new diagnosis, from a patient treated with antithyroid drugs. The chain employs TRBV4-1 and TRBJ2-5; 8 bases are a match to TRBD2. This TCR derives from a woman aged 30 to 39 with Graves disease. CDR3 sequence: CASSQAPSGSTGETQYF. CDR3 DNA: TGCGCCAGCAGCCAAGCTCCTAGCGGGTCAACAGGGGAGACCCAGTACTTC.